The sequence of this T cell receptor (beta chain) was determined in a study of OX40 agonist ivuxolimab in advanced cancers. About the study as a whole: Ivuxolimab, which targeted the costimulatory receptor OX40 (CD134), was an agonistic, fully human IgG2 monoclonal antibody. Partial responses occurred in three dose-escalation patients: two with cutaneous melanoma and one with hepatocellular carcinoma. Prior anti-PD-1, anti-PD-L1 or anti-CTLA-4 therapy was permitted, and approximately 42% of dose-escalation patients had received checkpoint inhibitors. Among the roughly 54 dose-escalation patients, some 20 had hepatocellular carcinoma, 15 or so melanoma, 9 renal cell carcinoma and 9 head and neck cancer. The paper describes the monotherapy dose-escalation part (N ≈ 51 patients) of the phase I trial of ivuxolimab. In the dose-escalation cohort, approximately 82% of patients were male, and the mean age was around 60 years, with a range of roughly 23 to 85. Intravenous ivuxolimab was administered to patients every 2 weeks at six dose levels: 0.01, 0.1, 0.3, 1.5, 3 and 10 mg/kg. The point of sequencing TCRbeta in the periphery was to test whether ivuxolimab changed TCR sequence diversity and drove clonal T-cell expansion. Study-wide findings and limitations: Antigen specificity was not determined for the clonally expanded peripheral T cells. In the 0.1-3.0 mg/kg groups, partial responders had among the lowest normalized peripheral clonal expansion, particularly in CD8+ T cells. After ivuxolimab, more expanded clones were found on average in CD8+ T cells than in CD4+ T cells. Clonal expansion of both CD4+ and CD8+ blood T cells was observed from baseline to week 6 at doses 0.1 to 3.0 mg/kg. Low levels of normalized T-cell clonal expansion were also seen in some patients who did not respond.

The trial excluded patients who had a history of autoimmune disease or who were on systemic immunosuppression. Peripheral blood for TCR sequencing was collected from all dose cohorts at baseline, on cycle 4 day 1, and on cycle 7 day 1. Samples came from an open-label, multicenter, first-in-human phase I dose-escalation trial of ivuxolimab. Adults with locally advanced or metastatic melanoma, renal cell carcinoma, hepatocellular carcinoma or head and neck squamous cell carcinoma were enrolled in the trial. CD4+ and CD8+ T cells were sorted separately from peripheral blood before TCR sequencing. In its sample, this clone was seen once. Its antigen specificity is not known. Per-nucleotide qualities are absent, and no much larger clonotype sits a single base away. Genomic DNA was isolated from the sorted cells so that the TCRbeta CDR3 region could be sequenced. The immunoSEQ Assay was used for sequencing of TCRbeta CDR3 regions. This immuneACCESS table, as held by TCRdb, lists in-frame sequences with V and J called but not all clones. Of the missing ones, under half trace to an unresolved V gene in checked studies; the others have no known cause. The sample yields under 100,000 clones; approximately 85% were counted once. Approximately 5% of the sample is held by the ten biggest clonotypes.

The germline V gene gives CDR1 as SGHDT and CDR2 as YYEEEE. Measured from the cysteine to the phenylalanine, the CDR3 is 15 residues long. Only CDR3 DNA is held: 45 bases, read in frame from base 1. V is clipped by 3 bases and J by 8 bases, and the sequence between their germline boundaries is 17 bases long. The TCR sequence derives from an adult with an advanced solid tumor such as melanoma, head and neck, liver or kidney cancer. The rearranged segments are TRBV5-6 and TRBJ1-4; TRBD1 is possibly the D segment (5 matching bases). The input for sequencing was CD4+ or CD8+ T cells sorted from blood, taken in a trial of the OX40 agonist ivuxolimab. The sequenced DNA: TGTGCCAGCAGCTGGGGGGTATCGACCGACGAAAAACTGTTTTTT. It translates as CASSWGVSTDEKLFF.